This T cell receptor (beta chain) was captured by sequencing in a study of T cell repertoires in cytomegalovirus infection. This clonotype is a singleton in its sample. The CDR3 is 13 amino acids. V dropped 4 bases and J dropped 2 bases, with 8 bases sitting between them. Germline lookup yields CDR1 KGHSH and CDR2 LQKENI. TCRdb redid the calling of the reads with MiXCR, one entry per CDR3 protein. The sample has approximately 140,000 distinct CDR3 sequences, about 10% seen once. The sequenced material came from PBMCs. V is TRBV18 and J is TRBJ2-5; no clear D. The source of this sequence is a human donor in good health (CMV status not recorded). Some clones in this sample may be carry-over from other donors' samples. CDR3 in amino acids: CASSQLTQETQYF. The CDR3 nucleotides are TGTGCCAGCTCACAACTCACGCAAGAGACCCAGTACTTC. Based on the CDR3 plus reference TRBV18 and TRBJ2-5, the full variable domain is NAGVMQNPRHLVRRRGQEARLRCSPMKGHSHVYWYRQLPEEGLKFMVYLQKENIIDESGMPKERFSAEFPKEGPSILRIQQVVRGDSAAYFCASSQLTQETQYFGPGTRLLVL.